Many counts were recorded for the clone carrying this T cell receptor beta chain. Its antigen is unidentified. V lost 5 bases to trimming and J lost 13 bases, with 17 bases between them. The CDR3 extends over 12 amino acids. The germline CDR1 and CDR2 sequences are MDHEN and SYDVKM. The sample originates from a study of CD8 T cells in ankylosing spondylitis. Overall study results and limits: It appeared that ankylosing spondylitis blood was characterized by a TCR beta motif of under ten highly homologous variants. Prior work had noted some motif variants in reactive arthritis blood and synovial fluid. According to the report, clones linked to the disease were significantly enriched in matched synovial fluid samples taken from ankylosing spondylitis patients.

Quantitative 5'-RACE with molecular barcodes generated TCR beta libraries. A single record per CDR3 protein comes from TCRdb applying MiXCR to the 5' RACE reads. The data show 500,000 or so distinct CDR3 sequences, 5.3% seen once. Sequenced sample: blood, either unsorted or a sorted T cell fraction (not recorded which). The chain uses TRBV28 and TRBJ1-2; D ambiguous. The sequence was collected from a male donor with ankylosing spondylitis. CDR3 region: CASSPPGLPSTF. The CDR3 DNA follows: TGTGCCAGCAGTCCCCCGGGCCTACCTTCCACCTTC.